The 6 T cell receptor beta chains below all came from one sample that was sequenced in a study of Ad26.COV2.S vaccination and SARS-CoV-2 variants (dated by TCRdb to the early 2020s). Library prep was done by the immunoSEQ multiplex PCR assay. TCRdb carries this immuneACCESS record with in-frame sequences only. Its versions omit some clonotypes, under half of them owing to an unresolved V gene in the studies checked, with the rest unexplained. The sample yields hundreds of thousands of clones; about 85% were counted once. Roughly 3.5% of the sample rests with the top ten. The label giving this sample's treatment or condition can be read as: 19 received Ad26.COV2.S at low or high dose, single or two shots; about 5 received placebo; per-sample allocation not given. For vaccine and placebo recipients, the sequenced repertoires came from samples collected on day 63 after the first injection. The sample in question was peripheral blood, obtained in a trial of Ad26.COV2.S vaccine versus placebo. Source of these receptors: a person between 18 and 60 years old who received the Ad26.COV2.S COVID-19 vaccine or a placebo.

V and J are TRBV11-2 and TRBJ2-3; 7 bases line up with TRBD1. With V trimmed by 1 base and J by 2 bases, 12 bases remained unmatched. Germline lookup yields CDR1 SGHAT and CDR2 FQNNGV. The CDR3 has 18 residues. CDR3 in amino acids: CASSLGAPTGAPTDTQYF. The DNA for the CDR3 is TGTGCCAGCAGCTTAGGAGCGCCAACAGGGGCGCCCACAGATACGCAGTATTTT.

This chain joins TRBV28 and TRBJ1-2; D is possibly TRBD1 (5 bases). Germline CDR1 reads MDHEN; CDR2 reads SYDVKM. V was trimmed by 0 bases and J by 11 bases, leaving 16 bases between them. This CDR3 has 14 residues. DNA for the CDR3: TGTGCCAGCAGTTTATGGGGGACTATCCTCTTATACACCTTC. Translation gives CASSLWGTILLYTF.

This chain joins TRBV4-3 and TRBJ2-7, with D perhaps matching TRBD1 (6 bases). CDR3 size: 15 residues. The germline CDR1 and CDR2 sequences are LGHNA and YSLEER. V lost 0 bases, J lost 5 bases, and 14 bases lay in between. CDR3 sequence reads: CASSQEGGQGNEQYF. CDR3 in DNA: TGCGCCAGCAGCCAAGAGGGTGGGCAGGGGAACGAGCAGTACTTC.

This chain links TRBV30 with TRBJ2-7; TRBD1 or TRBD2 may be the D gene (5 bases each). From germline, CDR1 is GTSNPN and CDR2 SVGIG (reference sequence). The CDR3 is made up of 13 amino acids. V was pared by 1 base and J by 4 bases, with 11 bases between. The CDR3 nucleotides read TGTGCCTGGAGTGGGGGGTTCTCTTACGAGCAGTACTTC. Translated: CAWSGGFSYEQYF.

This clone was seen a few times. The chain couples TRBV5-1 to TRBJ2-1; a weak D match, TRBD1 (5 bases). V lost 2 bases and J lost 4, with 7 bases in between. The CDR3 extends over 13 amino acids. Germline values: CDR1 SGHRS, CDR2 YFSETQ. CDR3 amino acids: CASSLTGYNEQFF. For the CDR3, the DNA is TGCGCCAGCAGCTTAACAGGTTACAATGAGCAGTTCTTC.

This sequence joins TRBV18 and TRBJ2-7, with D perhaps TRBD2 (5 bases). CDR3 length: 16 amino acids. With 6 bases removed from V and 5 bases from J, the gap between germline ends came to 23 bases. Germline-derived CDR1 and CDR2 are KGHSH and LQKENI. CDR3 sequence (DNA): TGTGCCAGCTCGCCTTATTCGGGGAGTGCAACCAACGAGCAGTACTTC. It encodes CASSPYSGSATNEQYF.